A selection of T cell receptor beta chains follows, all from one sample in a study of blood T cell repertoires in COVID-19. Generated by immunoSEQ multiplex PCR, the TCRdb table keeps only in-frame clones and is missing some. The sample contains around 230,000 clones, 83% of which appear only once. The material sequenced was peripheral blood. These receptors all stem from a woman aged 40 to 50 with active or convalescent COVID-19. Both conserved end residues are part of each CDR3. Each record gives: CDR3 protein, CDR3 DNA, V gene, D gene, J gene, clone size. D genes are given only for firm matches. Clone size is not always given. Where it is, it says once, few, many or a class for expanded clones.

CDR3aa: CASSLVSGHGNTIYF; CDR3nt: TGCGCCAGCAGCTTGGTCTCAGGGCATGGAAACACCATATATTTT; v_gene: TRBV5-1; d_gene: NA; j_gene: TRBJ1-3; abundance: NA
CDR3aa: CASTPDSYGYTF; CDR3nt: TGTGCCAGCACCCCGGACAGCTATGGCTACACCTTC; v_gene: TRBV28; d_gene: NA; j_gene: TRBJ1-2; abundance: once
CDR3aa: CASSADRGGSPLHF; CDR3nt: TGTGCCAGCAGCGCCGACAGGGGAGGATCACCCCTCCACTTT; v_gene: TRBV3-1/TRBV3-2; d_gene: TRBD1; j_gene: TRBJ1-6; abundance: NA
CDR3aa: CSASFLRYPRSARGRSNEQFF; CDR3nt: TGCAGTGCTAGTTTTTTGCGCTACCCCAGGTCGGCCAGGGGTCGGAGCAATGAGCAGTTCTTC; v_gene: TRBV20-1; d_gene: NA; j_gene: TRBJ2-1; abundance: NA
CDR3aa: CASSPLNYNEQFF; CDR3nt: TGTGCCAGCAGTCCTTTAAACTACAATGAGCAGTTCTTC; v_gene: TRBV11-3; d_gene: NA; j_gene: TRBJ2-1; abundance: once
CDR3aa: CASSARLAGGNTGELFF; CDR3nt: TGTGCCAGCAGCGCCAGACTAGCGGGGGGGAACACCGGGGAGCTGTTTTTT; v_gene: TRBV4-2; d_gene: TRBD2; j_gene: TRBJ2-2; abundance: once
CDR3aa: CAWSVGTGTYEQYF; CDR3nt: TGTGCCTGGAGTGTGGGGACAGGGACATACGAGCAGTACTTC; v_gene: TRBV30; d_gene: TRBD1; j_gene: TRBJ2-7; abundance: NA
CDR3aa: CASSPSEGTYGYTF; CDR3nt: TGTGCCAGCAGTCCCTCAGAGGGCACCTACGGCTACACCTTC; v_gene: TRBV27; d_gene: NA; j_gene: TRBJ1-2; abundance: NA
CDR3aa: CASSLAVTGQETQYF; CDR3nt: TGTGCCAGCAGCTTGGCCGTCACAGGGCAAGAGACCCAGTACTTC; v_gene: TRBV5-4; d_gene: NA; j_gene: TRBJ2-5; abundance: NA
CDR3aa: CASSPRVPGEQYF; CDR3nt: TGTGCCAGCAGCCCGCGCGTACCGGGAGAGCAGTACTTC; v_gene: TRBV11-3; d_gene: NA; j_gene: TRBJ2-7; abundance: NA
CDR3aa: CAIMGTGRSGEQYF; CDR3nt: TGTGCCATCATGGGGACAGGTCGGTCCGGCGAGCAGTACTTC; v_gene: TRBV10-3; d_gene: TRBD1; j_gene: TRBJ2-7; abundance: NA
CDR3aa: CASTATGTGGLGELFF; CDR3nt: TGTGCCAGTACCGCGACCGGGACAGGGGGCTTAGGGGAGCTGTTTTTT; v_gene: TRBV19; d_gene: TRBD1; j_gene: TRBJ2-2; abundance: NA
CDR3aa: CASTTGGTEAFF; CDR3nt: TGCGCCAGCACCACCGGGGGGACTGAAGCTTTCTTT; v_gene: TRBV5-1; d_gene: NA; j_gene: TRBJ1-1; abundance: NA
CDR3aa: CASSLPGLNTEAFF; CDR3nt: TGCGCCAGCAGCTTACCAGGTTTGAACACTGAAGCTTTCTTT; v_gene: TRBV5-1; d_gene: NA; j_gene: TRBJ1-1; abundance: once
CDR3aa: CASSLAASKEQFF; CDR3nt: TGCGCCAGCAGCTTGGCCGCGTCCAAGGAGCAGTTCTTC; v_gene: TRBV5-1; d_gene: NA; j_gene: TRBJ2-1; abundance: NA
CDR3aa: CACLRQSANEKLFF; CDR3nt: TGTGCCTGCCTCAGACAAAGTGCTAATGAAAAACTGTTTTTT; v_gene: TRBV30; d_gene: NA; j_gene: TRBJ1-4; abundance: few
CDR3aa: CASSPGTAENIQYF; CDR3nt: TGCGCCAGCAGCCCCGGGACAGCGGAAAACATTCAGTACTTC; v_gene: TRBV5-1; d_gene: TRBD1; j_gene: TRBJ2-4; abundance: NA
CDR3aa: CASSPMVREKLFF; CDR3nt: TGTGCCAGCTCACCCATGGTACGGGAAAAACTGTTTTTT; v_gene: TRBV18; d_gene: NA; j_gene: TRBJ1-4; abundance: NA
CDR3aa: CASSVAGTYKYGYTF; CDR3nt: TGTGCCAGCAGCGTAGCCGGGACATACAAGTATGGCTACACCTTC; v_gene: TRBV9; d_gene: NA; j_gene: TRBJ1-2; abundance: NA
CDR3aa: CASSSEFYSNQPQHF; CDR3nt: TGTGCCAGCAGCAGCGAGTTTTATAGCAATCAGCCCCAGCATTTT; v_gene: TRBV27; d_gene: NA; j_gene: TRBJ1-5; abundance: NA
CDR3aa: CASSQDSVAGDPGDTQYF; CDR3nt: TGTGCCAGCAGCCAAGATTCGGTAGCGGGGGACCCTGGAGATACGCAGTATTTT; v_gene: TRBV4-2; d_gene: TRBD2; j_gene: TRBJ2-3; abundance: NA
CDR3aa: CSVEILAGGHLSSYNEQFF; CDR3nt: TGCAGCGTTGAAATCCTAGCGGGAGGTCACCTGAGCTCCTACAATGAGCAGTTCTTC; v_gene: TRBV29-1; d_gene: TRBD2; j_gene: TRBJ2-1; abundance: NA
CDR3aa: CAPIKLGDEQFF; CDR3nt: TGTGCCCCCATCAAGCTTGGAGATGAGCAGTTCTTC; v_gene: TRBV3-1/TRBV3-2; d_gene: NA; j_gene: TRBJ2-1; abundance: NA
CDR3aa: CASSIGQFPPQHF; CDR3nt: TGTGCCAGTAGTATAGGGCAGTTCCCGCCCCAGCATTTT; v_gene: TRBV19; d_gene: NA; j_gene: TRBJ1-5; abundance: NA
CDR3aa: CSASARDKGWGNQPQHF; CDR3nt: TGCAGTGCTAGTGCACGGGACAAGGGATGGGGCAATCAGCCCCAGCATTTT; v_gene: TRBV20-1; d_gene: NA; j_gene: TRBJ1-5; abundance: NA
CDR3aa: CASSLPPRLAGAYNEQFF; CDR3nt: TGTGCCAGCAGCTTACCTCCCCGCCTAGCGGGAGCCTACAATGAGCAGTTCTTC; v_gene: TRBV7-9; d_gene: TRBD2; j_gene: TRBJ2-1; abundance: NA
CDR3aa: CASSVGANRGYGYTF; CDR3nt: TGTGCCAGCAGCGTAGGGGCAAACCGGGGGTATGGCTACACCTTC; v_gene: TRBV9; d_gene: NA; j_gene: TRBJ1-2; abundance: NA
CDR3aa: CASSQDSGEQFF; CDR3nt: TGTGCCAGCAGCCAAGATTCCGGTGAGCAGTTCTTC; v_gene: TRBV4-2; d_gene: NA; j_gene: TRBJ2-1; abundance: NA
CDR3aa: CATARTSGPREQYF; CDR3nt: TGTGCCACTGCCAGGACTAGCGGGCCTAGGGAGCAGTACTTC; v_gene: TRBV6-5; d_gene: TRBD2; j_gene: TRBJ2-7; abundance: NA
CDR3aa: CASSIPRQGSGANVLTF; CDR3nt: TGTGCCAGTAGTATCCCCCGGCAGGGTTCTGGGGCCAACGTCCTGACTTTC; v_gene: TRBV19; d_gene: NA; j_gene: TRBJ2-6; abundance: NA
CDR3aa: CASSLRTANYGYTF; CDR3nt: TGTGCCAGCAGCCTAAGGACAGCTAACTATGGCTACACCTTC; v_gene: TRBV3-1/TRBV3-2; d_gene: NA; j_gene: TRBJ1-2; abundance: NA
CDR3aa: CASSLDGNSGNTIYF; CDR3nt: TGTGCCAGCAGCCTAGACGGGAACTCTGGAAACACCATATATTTT; v_gene: TRBV5-6; d_gene: NA; j_gene: TRBJ1-3; abundance: NA
CDR3aa: CASSLVRGGHNEQFF; CDR3nt: TGTGCCAGCAGCTTGGTACGGGGGGGCCACAATGAGCAGTTCTTC; v_gene: TRBV5-4; d_gene: TRBD2; j_gene: TRBJ2-1; abundance: NA
CDR3aa: CAIRPQGTHEQYF; CDR3nt: TGTGCCATCAGACCCCAGGGTACCCACGAGCAGTACTTC; v_gene: TRBV10-3; d_gene: NA; j_gene: TRBJ2-7; abundance: once
CDR3aa: CASSFLHRLAGETQYF; CDR3nt: TGTGCCAGCAGCTTCCTTCATAGGCTAGCGGGAGAGACCCAGTACTTC; v_gene: TRBV5-6; d_gene: TRBD2; j_gene: TRBJ2-5; abundance: NA
CDR3aa: CASSHSRDMSELGYNEQFF; CDR3nt: TGTGCCAGCAGCCATTCCCGGGACATGAGCGAGTTGGGCTACAATGAGCAGTTCTTC; v_gene: TRBV14; d_gene: NA; j_gene: TRBJ2-1; abundance: NA
CDR3aa: CASGPGGYSGNTIYF; CDR3nt: TGTGCCAGCGGCCCCGGAGGTTACTCTGGAAACACCATATATTTT; v_gene: TRBV11-3; d_gene: NA; j_gene: TRBJ1-3; abundance: NA
CDR3aa: CASSYEPGTGGYTGELFF; CDR3nt: TGTGCCAGCAGCTACGAACCCGGGACAGGGGGATACACCGGGGAGCTGTTTTTT; v_gene: TRBV7-6; d_gene: TRBD1; j_gene: TRBJ2-2; abundance: NA
CDR3aa: CASRSVDTQYF; CDR3nt: TGCGCCAGCAGGTCAGTCGATACGCAGTATTTT; v_gene: TRBV5-1; d_gene: NA; j_gene: TRBJ2-3; abundance: NA
CDR3aa: CASRSSGGALETQYF; CDR3nt: TGTGCCAGCAGATCTAGCGGGGGGGCCCTGGAGACCCAGTACTTC; v_gene: TRBV6-5; d_gene: TRBD2; j_gene: TRBJ2-5; abundance: NA
CDR3aa: CASSLGGTGGFTEQFF; CDR3nt: TGTGCCAGCAGCTTAGGGGGGACAGGGGGTTTCACTGAGCAGTTCTTC; v_gene: TRBV7-2; d_gene: TRBD1; j_gene: TRBJ2-1; abundance: few
CDR3aa: CASSLGQGADTQYF; CDR3nt: TGTGCTAGCAGCTTGGGACAGGGAGCAGATACGCAGTATTTT; v_gene: TRBV7-7; d_gene: TRBD1; j_gene: TRBJ2-3; abundance: few
CDR3aa: CASSYMEGENSPLHF; CDR3nt: TGTGCCAGCAGTTACATGGAGGGCGAAAATTCACCCCTCCACTTT; v_gene: TRBV6-2/TRBV6-3; d_gene: NA; j_gene: TRBJ1-6; abundance: NA